These 16 T cell receptor beta chains were sequenced from one sample in a study of T cell responses to AZD1222 COVID-19 vaccine. Assay used: immunoSEQ multiplex PCR; TCRdb lists only in-frame clones, some missing. The sample yields approximately 92,000 clones, more than 75% seen once. The sequences come from peripheral blood, collected on day 0 of AZD1222 vaccination. The source of these receptors is an adult in good health.

The chain combines TRBV9 with TRBJ1-3, with D uncertain. The germline CDR1 and CDR2 sequences are SGDLS and YYNGEE. The CDR3 totals 14 residues. V gave up 3 bases and J gave up 4 bases, with 11 bases separating them. The CDR3 here is CASSGEGTGNTIYF. The CDR3, as DNA: TGTGCCAGCAGCGGAGAGGGCACCGGAAACACCATATATTTT.

This clone was observed a single time. The V and J genes are TRBV19 and TRBJ2-2, with a tentative D call TRBD1 (6 bases). The CDR3 is 14 amino acids. The germline CDR1 and CDR2 sequences are LNHDA and SQIVND (reference sequence). The V end lost 5 bases, the J end lost 1 base, and 8 bases lay between the germline ends. CDR3 DNA: TGTGCCAGTAGTCAGGACAGGAACACCGGGGAGCTGTTTTTT. Amino acid sequence: CASSQDRNTGELFF.

This rearrangement joins TRBV7-8 to TRBJ1-2; D gene uncertain. Germline CDR1 SGHVS, CDR2 FQNEAQ. Trimming cost V 1 base and J 3 bases, with 9 bases left between them. The CDR3 is 14 residues long. CDR3 in amino acids: CASSLGQADYGYTF. The CDR3, as DNA: TGTGCCAGCAGCTTAGGGCAGGCCGACTATGGCTACACCTTC.

The rearrangement joins TRBV7-9 to TRBJ1-1; no firm D call. Germline V gene data show CDR1 as SEHNR and CDR2 as FQNEAQ (reference sequence). V lost 6 bases and J lost 1, with 6 bases in between. CDR3 size: 12 residues. The CDR3 region is CASSRKNTEAFF. CDR3 nucleotides: TGTGCCAGCAGTAGGAAGAACACTGAAGCTTTCTTT. The full variable domain, rest sourced from reference TRBV7-9 and TRBJ1-1, is DTGVSQNPRHKITKRGQNVTFRCDPISEHNRLYWYRQTLGQGPEFLTYFQNEAQLEKSRLLSDRFSAERPKGSFSTLEIQRTEQGDSAMYLCASSRKNTEAFFGQGTRLTVV.

The genes are TRBV6-5 and TRBJ1-2; tentatively, D is TRBD1 (5 bases). Germline V CDR1 and CDR2: MNHEY, SVGAGI. The CDR3 is 14 amino acids. Trimming removed 0 bases from V and 6 bases from J, with 11 bases in between. The CDR3 is CASSYSQGVDGYTF. In DNA form, the CDR3 reads TGTGCCAGCAGTTACTCCCAGGGAGTGGATGGCTACACCTTC.

The chain carries TRBV10-3 and TRBJ2-5, with TRBD2 matching 13 bases. Germline assignment: CDR1 ENHRY and CDR2 SYGVKD. The CDR3 loop spans 18 amino acids. With V trimmed by 5 bases and J by 5 bases, 14 bases remained unmatched. This CDR3 is CAISQTGLAGAAGETQYF. The CDR3 coding sequence is TGTGCCATCAGTCAAACAGGACTAGCGGGAGCGGCCGGGGAGACCCAGTACTTC.

This sequence joins TRBV5-1 and TRBJ2-1; a possible D gene is TRBD2 (6 bases). From germline, CDR1 is SGHRS and CDR2 YFSETQ. The CDR3 runs 12 residues. Trimming cost V 4 bases and J 9 bases, with 11 bases left between them. This CDR3 is CASSHSRGEQFF. In DNA form, the CDR3 reads TGCGCCAGCAGCCACTCGCGGGGTGAGCAGTTCTTC.

The chain couples TRBV10-3 to TRBJ2-7; 10 bases line up with TRBD2. The CDR3 spans 14 residues. V trimming: 4 bases; J trimming: 6 bases; junction bases outside the gene matches: 6. Germline V lookup: CDR1 ENHRY, CDR2 SYGVKD. Here the CDR3 reads CAISVVAGGREQYF. In DNA, the CDR3 is TGTGCCATCAGTGTTGTAGCGGGAGGCCGCGAGCAGTACTTC.

The CDR3 DNA is TGTGCCAGCAGCTTATCAGGGTACAATGAGCAGTTCTTC. Its translation is CASSLSGYNEQFF. The J gene is TRBJ2-1, the V gene TRBV7-2; tentative D call: TRBD1 (5 bases). The CDR3 length is 13 residues. V lost 2 bases, J lost 4 bases, and 6 bases lay in between. The germline gives CDR1 SGHTA, CDR2 FQGNSA.

The J gene is TRBJ2-5, the V gene TRBV11-2, with D tentatively TRBD1 or TRBD2 (5 bases each). The CDR3 runs to 13 residues. V lost 4 bases, J lost 5 bases, and 11 bases lay in between. Germline V lookup: CDR1 SGHAT, CDR2 FQNNGV. The DNA of the CDR3 is TGTGCCAGCAGCTCGGGACCCCTTGAGACCCAGTACTTC. Its protein product is CASSSGPLETQYF.

This sequence joins TRBV19 and TRBJ1-2; 7 bases agree with TRBD1. CDR3 length equals 15 residues. J lost 6 bases, V lost 6 bases, and 13 bases had no gene match. Germline CDR1 reads LNHDA; CDR2 reads SQIVND (reference sequence). DNA of the CDR3: TGTGCCAGTAGGAACAGAGGGGCAGGGGGGAATGGCTACACCTTC. Protein product: CASRNRGAGGNGYTF.

The rearrangement joins TRBV19 to TRBJ2-5; D not resolved. Germline V CDR1 and CDR2: LNHDA, SQIVND (reference sequence). Deletions cut 3 bases from V and 3 bases from J, with 8 bases between. CDR3 length equals 13 residues. The CDR3 protein is CASSMLSEETQYF. CDR3 DNA: TGTGCCAGTAGTATGTTATCAGAAGAGACCCAGTACTTC.

The V call is TRBV6-1, the J call TRBJ2-5, with 10 bases that match TRBD1. Germline lookup yields CDR1 MNHNS and CDR2 SASEGT. Trimming cost V 2 bases and J 4 bases; bases outside gene matches: 4. CDR3 length: 15 residues. Here the CDR3 DNA reads TGTGCCAGCAGTGAACCGGGACAGGGGCGAGAGACCCAGTACTTC. This encodes CASSEPGQGRETQYF.

The V call is TRBV12-2, the J call TRBJ2-7. TRBV12-2 is a pseudogene. There are 17 residues in the CDR3. The CDR3 sequence is CASRLAHDGFFSYEQYF. Written as DNA, the CDR3 is TGTGCAAGTCGCTTAGCCCATGACGGCTTCTTCTCCTACGAGCAGTACTTC.

The chain couples TRBV19 to TRBJ2-3; 8 nucleotides line up with TRBD2. J lost 4 bases, V lost 5 bases, and 17 bases had no gene match. This CDR3 has 18 amino acids. CDR1 LNHDA and CDR2 SQIVND come from the germline V gene (reference sequence). The CDR3 protein is CASSASGTRGDPADTQYF. The CDR3 bases are TGTGCCAGTAGTGCCTCCGGGACTAGAGGGGACCCCGCAGATACGCAGTATTTT.

The rearrangement joins TRBV29-1 to TRBJ1-1, with 7 nucleotides matching TRBD1. The junction had 5 bases not matched to a gene; V was cut back by 7 bases and J by 0 bases. Germline V lookup: CDR1 SQVTM, CDR2 ANQGSEA. The CDR3 loop spans 13 amino acids. The CDR3 DNA sequence: TGCAGCGCCGCCGGGACAGTGAACACTGAAGCTTTCTTT. It yields the protein CSAAGTVNTEAFF.